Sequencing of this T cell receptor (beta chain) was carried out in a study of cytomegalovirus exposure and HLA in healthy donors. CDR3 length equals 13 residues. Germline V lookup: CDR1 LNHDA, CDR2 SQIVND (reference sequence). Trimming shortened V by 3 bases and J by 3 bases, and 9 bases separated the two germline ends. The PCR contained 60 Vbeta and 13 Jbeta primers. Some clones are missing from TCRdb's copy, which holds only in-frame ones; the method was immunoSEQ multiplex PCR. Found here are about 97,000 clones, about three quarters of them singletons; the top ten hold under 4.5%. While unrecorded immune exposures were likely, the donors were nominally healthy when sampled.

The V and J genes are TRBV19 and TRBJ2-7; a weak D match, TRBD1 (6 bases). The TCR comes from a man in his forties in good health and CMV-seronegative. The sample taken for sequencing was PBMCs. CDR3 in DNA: TGTGCCAGTAGTATCAGACAGGACTACGAGCAGTACTTC. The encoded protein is CASSIRQDYEQYF.